This TCR beta chain is drawn from a study of blood T cell repertoires in COVID-19. Overall study context: Samples of COVID-19 (acute and convalescent) were obtained from the United States, Italy and Spain. T cells, B-cell-depleted T cells, or PBMCs provided the cDNA or gDNA that served as material.

V trimming: 0 bases; J trimming: 6 bases; junction bases outside the gene matches: 4. This CDR3 has 14 amino acids. Germline V lookup: CDR1 SGHRS, CDR2 YFSETQ. Per the original methods: Amplification with reference gene primers provided the estimates of nucleated cell counts. TCRdb's table, derived via immunoSEQ multiplex PCR, lists solely in-frame clones and lacks some. V, J and clone size reflect that table, while D and trimming were determined from the DNA. The sample records tens of thousands of clones, more than 75% being singletons. The sequenced material came from peripheral blood. The rearrangement links TRBV5-1 to TRBJ1-2, with 8 bases that match TRBD1. This receptor was obtained from a woman over 75 with active or convalescent COVID-19. The CDR3 region is CASSLEAGGHGYTF. DNA of the CDR3: TGCGCCAGCAGCTTGGAGGCAGGGGGCCATGGCTACACCTTC.